A single sample gave rise to the 10 T cell receptor beta chains below, sequenced in a study of blood T cells in healthy people across ages. A second roughly 6 to 12 cycle PCR used barcoded and J-beta primers. TCRdb itself ran the 5' RACE reads through MiXCR, one entry per CDR3 protein. The sample shows about 930,000 distinct CDR3 sequences, 25% to 35% of them seen only once. The same sample was also studied in work on T cells of mothers and their children.

The sequencing input was blood. Every receptor here comes from a woman in her thirties or forties in good health.

The chain has TRBV28 and TRBJ1-2, with 7 bases fitting TRBD1. The junction had 18 bases not matched to a gene; V was cut back by 3 bases and J by 8 bases. Germline loops: CDR1 MDHEN, CDR2 SYDVKM. The CDR3 totals 17 residues. The CDR3 sequence is CASSFGGLQGNHYGYTF. CDR3 DNA sequence: TGTGCCAGCAGTTTTGGAGGATTACAGGGGAATCATTACGGCTACACCTTC.

The J gene is TRBJ2-3, the V gene TRBV7-3; the match to TRBD1 covers 7 bases. The V gene's germline CDR1 is SGHTA and CDR2 FQGTGA. The CDR3 is made up of 15 amino acids. V shed 0 bases and J 4 bases; nucleotides not matched to a gene: 4. CDR3 protein: CASSLTGTVADTQYF. CDR3 in DNA: TGTGCCAGCAGCTTAACTGGGACAGTCGCAGATACGCAGTATTTT.

The chain recombines TRBV20-1 with TRBJ2-3, with D maybe TRBD2 (6 bases). CDR1 and CDR2 (germline): DFQATT, SNEGSKA (reference sequence). Trimming removed 0 bases at V and 1 base at J, with 11 bases between. This CDR3 spans 15 amino acids. The DNA for the CDR3 is TGCAGTGCTAGAGATGGAGGGCGGGGCACAGATACGCAGTATTTT. Its translation: CSARDGGRGTDTQYF.

The V gene is TRBV7-2, the J gene TRBJ2-7; 9 bases are a match to TRBD1. The CDR3 sequence is 15 residues long. From germline, CDR1 is SGHTA and CDR2 FQGNSA. The junction had 7 bases not matched to a gene; V was cut back by 6 bases and J by 1 base. CDR3 sequence reads: CASRRPGQGSYEQYF. In DNA form, the CDR3 reads TGTGCCAGCAGGAGACCGGGACAGGGATCCTACGAGCAGTACTTC.

As regards this clonotype: A much larger clone lies a single base off, so this may be a read error. The gene calls are TRBV5-6 and TRBJ1-2; no clear D gene. The germline V and J ends were trimmed by 10 bases and 3 bases, with 13 bases remaining between them. In germline, CDR1 is SGHDT, CDR2 YYEEEE. The CDR3 has 12 amino acids. CDR3 sequence: CAGTSDYYGYTF. The DNA of the CDR3 is TGTGCCGGCACCTCAGATTACTATGGCTACACCTTC.

This clonotype occurred many times. The V gene is TRBV5-1, the J gene TRBJ1-2; D gene uncertain. Germline-derived CDR1 and CDR2 are SGHRS and YFSETQ. Trimming pared 4 bases from V and 6 bases from J, leaving 19 bases between. The CDR3 contains 15 residues. The CDR3 DNA sequence: TGCGCCAGCAGCGTAAGCCGGGCCCAAATCCATGGCTACACCTTC. Protein: CASSVSRAQIHGYTF.

In this sample, this clonotype turned up many times. The chain is built from TRBV12-3 or TRBV12-4 and TRBJ2-7, with 10 bases identical to TRBD1. This CDR3 comprises 14 residues. The junction had 5 bases not matched to a gene; V was cut back by 2 bases and J by 7 bases. CDR3 residues: CASSLTGQGSEQYF. For the CDR3, the DNA is TGTGCCAGCAGTTTAACGGGACAGGGGTCGGAGCAGTACTTC.

Notes on this clonotype: Since a much larger clone is just one base distant, this may be a read error. This rearrangement joins TRBV5-1 to TRBJ2-5; no clear D. TRBJ2-7 matches the DNA end more closely, so the J call is doubtful. Germline CDR1 and CDR2: SGHRS and YFSETQ. The CDR3 spans 15 residues. The CDR3 is CASSLFRHGGDEQYF. The CDR3 DNA reads TGCGCCAGCAGCTTGTTTAGACACGGTGGTGACGAGCAGTACTTC.

This clonotype was seen a handful of times. The chain joins TRBV27 to TRBJ2-3, with 7 bases lining up with TRBD1. In germline, CDR1 is MNHEY, CDR2 SMNVEV (reference sequence). The CDR3 is made up of 17 amino acids. J was trimmed by 7 bases and V by 0 bases; bases with no gene match: 13. For the CDR3, the DNA is TGTGCCAGCAGTTTATCGGGAAACAGGGGTTTATTGAATACGCAGTATTTT. Translating gives CASSLSGNRGLLNTQYF.

The CDR3 DNA follows: TGCAGTGCTAGAGATGAATACGCGGATAACTATGGCTACACCTTC. It translates to CSARDEYADNYGYTF. The rearrangement joins TRBV20-1 to TRBJ1-2; D is ambiguous. V dropped 0 bases and J dropped 1 base, with 12 bases sitting between them. The CDR3 extends over 15 amino acids. Germline V lookup: CDR1 DFQATT, CDR2 SNEGSKA (reference sequence).